A single sample is the source of the 5 T cell receptor beta chains below, sequenced in a study of identical twins (dated by TCRdb to 2016 to 2018). Receptors were amplified or captured by 5' RACE. The sample was run on an Illumina HiSeq 2000. TCRdb reworked the public reads: Q25 trimming with fastp, MiXCR clone assembly, productive beta chains retained. One record per CDR3 amino acid sequence lists the most common genes and DNA. In all, the sample holds 350,000 to 500,000 distinct CDR3 sequences, and 15% to 20% of those were seen once. Together, the top ten hold roughly 12% of the sample. Sequenced input: naive T cells sorted from blood. According to the study, the label for this sample's cell subset or site signals: cells isolated with a human naive T-cell isolation kit. Receptors were obtained from a man between 45 and 60 years old in good health.

This clonotype was counted between two and nine times. The chain employs TRBV15 and TRBJ2-3; 7 bases are shared with TRBD2. After removal of 2 bases from V and 5 bases from J, the junction contained 4 bases not matched to a gene. The CDR3 runs to 14 residues. Germline CDR1 LNHNV, CDR2 YYDKDF (reference sequence). CDR3 DNA: TGTGCCACCAGCAGACGGGGGGAGGTAGATACGCAGTATTTT. Protein product: CATSRRGEVDTQYF.

In this sample, this clonotype turned up many times. The chain joins TRBV7-2 to TRBJ1-2; TRBD1 might be the D (5 bases). The CDR3 has 13 residues. V was shortened by 7 bases and J by 5 bases, with 14 bases between the two germline ends. In germline, CDR1 is SGHTA, CDR2 FQGNSA. CDR3 nucleotides: TGTGCCAGCACCGGGGGGAGGGATTATGGCTACACCTTC. Translating it yields CASTGGRDYGYTF.

This clonotype was seen a handful of times. The rearrangement links TRBV6-1 to TRBJ2-2; D possibly corresponds to TRBD2 (7 bases). The CDR3 extends over 15 amino acids. From germline, CDR1 is MNHNS and CDR2 SASEGT. The V end was cut by 6 bases, the J end by 6 bases, with 17 bases between. CDR3: CASSEWGGKAGELFF. CDR3 in DNA: TGTGCCAGCAGCGAGTGGGGGGGCAAAGCCGGGGAGCTGTTTTTT.

This clonotype has ten or more counts. This sequence joins TRBV30 and TRBJ2-7, with D possibly TRBD1 on 6 matching bases. Germline CDR1 GTSNPN, CDR2 SVGIG (reference sequence). V was cut by 5 bases and J by 1 base, with 9 bases left in between. The CDR3 runs to 12 residues. CDR3 in amino acids: CAWADRSYEQYF. For the CDR3, the DNA is TGTGCCTGGGCCGACAGGTCCTACGAGCAGTACTTC.

The rearrangement uses TRBV12-3 or TRBV12-4 and TRBJ2-3; D not certain. V shed 1 base and J shed 2 bases, with 10 bases lying between them. CDR3 length equals 15 residues. CDR3 DNA: TGTGCCAGCAGTTTAGACCGGTCCCCCACAGATACGCAGTATTTT. This sequence encodes CASSLDRSPTDTQYF.